The sequence of this T cell receptor beta chain was determined in a study of blood T cell repertoires in COVID-19. The CDR3 sequence is 16 residues long. With 0 bases clipped from V and 1 base from J, the junction kept 5 bases outside the gene matches. Germline CDR1 is LGHNA and CDR2 is YNFKEQ. Clones were read by immunoSEQ multiplex PCR, and TCRdb kept only the in-frame ones, dropping some. This sample has about 150,000 clones, with 85% to 90% found just once. The chain links TRBV4-2 to TRBJ2-7; 8 bases fit TRBD2. The sequenced sample was peripheral blood. The receptor was isolated from a woman aged 55-75 years with active COVID-19. DNA for the CDR3: TGTGCCAGCAGCCAAGATAGACTAGCGAGTTCCTACGAGCAGTACTTC. Amino acid sequence: CASSQDRLASSYEQYF.